This TCR beta chain was identified in a study of T cell responses to AZD1222 COVID-19 vaccine. Clones were read by immunoSEQ multiplex PCR, and TCRdb kept only the in-frame ones, dropping some. Here the sample spans around 150,000 clones, roughly 93% being singletons. The receptor was isolated from an adult who received the AZD1222 COVID-19 vaccine. This specimen was peripheral blood, taken 28 days after the second AZD1222 dose.

CDR3 loop: CASSIRTGANSPLHF. Written as DNA, the CDR3 is TGTGCCAGTAGTATCCGGACAGGAGCAAATTCACCCCTCCACTTT. The chain joins TRBV19 to TRBJ1-6; 7 bases line up with TRBD1. The ends lost 3 bases at V and 7 bases at J; junction bases unmatched: 6. CDR1 and CDR2 from the germline V gene are LNHDA and SQIVND (reference sequence). CDR3 size: 15 residues. Based on the CDR3 plus reference TRBV19 and TRBJ1-6, the full variable domain is DGGITQSPKYLFRKEGQNVTLSCEQNLNHDAMYWYRQDPGQGLRLIYYSQIVNDFQKGDIAEGYSVSREKKESFPLTVTSAQKNPTAFYLCASSIRTGANSPLHFGNGTRLTVT.